The 31 T cell receptor beta chains below all came from one sample that was sequenced in a study of T cell responses to AZD1222 COVID-19 vaccine. Using immunoSEQ multiplex PCR, the repertoire was profiled, and TCRdb retains in-frame clones only, with some absent. Of some 200,000 clones in the sample, around 90% were seen once. Sequences were derived from peripheral blood, sampled on day 0 of AZD1222 vaccination. Receptor source: an adult in good health.

The genes are TRBV4-2 and TRBJ1-6; possible D gene TRBD1, 6 bases. Germline V CDR1 and CDR2: LGHNA, YNFKEQ. The CDR3 covers 19 residues. With 0 bases removed from V and 3 bases from J, the gap between germline ends came to 18 bases. The CDR3 DNA sequence: TGTGCCAGCAGCCAAGATCGGGGGGGCGGGGGAAACTATAATTCACCCCTCCACTTT. It is translated as CASSQDRGGGGNYNSPLHF.

This rearrangement joins TRBV3-1 (or the pseudogene TRBV3-2) to TRBJ2-5; the D gene could be TRBD1 or TRBD2 (5 bases each). CDR3 length: 17 amino acids. Germline V gene lookup returns CDR1 LGHDT and CDR2 YNNKEL (reference sequence). Deletions cut 3 bases from V and 4 bases from J, with 21 bases between. For the CDR3, the DNA is TGTGCCAGCAGCCAGAACCCTAAAACGGGACCCGGAGAGACCCAGTACTTC. Translating it yields CASSQNPKTGPGETQYF.

Remarks on this clone: Other DNA sequences within the sample encode an identical CDR3. This chain connects TRBV28 to TRBJ2-7; TRBD2 agrees at 7 bases. Germline loops: CDR1 MDHEN, CDR2 SYDVKM. Losses at the gene ends were 6 bases for V and 1 base for J; bases not matched to a gene: 6. This CDR3 is 14 amino acids long. The DNA for the CDR3 is TGTGCCAGCAGGGGAGGGAGGACTTCCTACGAGCAGTACTTC. Translated: CASRGGRTSYEQYF.

This clone was recorded only once. The chain carries TRBV10-1 and TRBJ2-1; no firm D call. The CDR3 runs 15 residues. V lost 2 bases and J lost 4, with 12 bases in between. In germline, CDR1 is WNHNN, CDR2 SYGVQD (reference sequence). CDR3 in amino acids: CASSEIRQGYNEQFF. For the CDR3, the DNA is TGCGCCAGCAGTGAGATCAGGCAAGGGTACAATGAGCAGTTCTTC.

The rearrangement joins TRBV18 to TRBJ1-4; 11 bases are a match to TRBD1. V shed 6 bases and J 6 bases; nucleotides not matched to a gene: 9. There are 16 residues in the CDR3. The V gene's germline CDR1 is KGHSH and CDR2 LQKENI. CDR3 DNA: TGTGCCAGCTCGTTGGACAGGGGGCGCTGGGATGAAAAACTGTTTTTT. This translates into CASSLDRGRWDEKLFF.

This sequence joins TRBV5-6 and TRBJ2-3; 9 nucleotides align to TRBD2. The CDR3 sequence is 14 residues long. After removal of 5 bases from V and 6 bases from J, the junction contained 7 bases not matched to a gene. CDR1 is SGHDT and CDR2 is YYEEEE in the germline V gene. CDR3 residues: CASRREGWGDTQYF. CDR3 nucleotide sequence: TGTGCCAGCAGGCGGGAGGGCTGGGGGGATACGCAGTATTTT. Full variable domain (rest looked up from reference TRBV5-6 and TRBJ2-3): DAGVTQSPTHLIKTRGQQVTLRCSPKSGHDTVSWYQQALGQGPQFIFQYYEEEERQRGNFPDRFSGHQFPNYSSELNVNALLLGDSALYLCASRREGWGDTQYFGPGTRLTVL.

This chain links TRBV3-1 (or the pseudogene TRBV3-2) with TRBJ2-7; 7 nucleotides agree with TRBD1. In germline, CDR1 is LGHDT, CDR2 YNNKEL (reference sequence). The CDR3 totals 15 residues. With 3 bases clipped from V and 2 bases from J, the junction kept 7 bases outside the gene matches. CDR3 in amino acids: CASSHDRVGTYEQYF. DNA for the CDR3: TGTGCCAGCAGCCATGACAGGGTGGGCACCTACGAGCAGTACTTC.

The chain is built from TRBV6-5 and TRBJ2-1, with D possibly TRBD1 on 6 matching bases. This CDR3 spans 12 amino acids. Germline V gives CDR1 MNHEY, CDR2 SVGAGI. Trimming cost V 2 bases and J 10 bases, with 9 bases left between them. The CDR3 sequence: CASSYAGTEQFF. The CDR3 DNA reads as TGTGCCAGCAGTTACGCCGGGACAGAGCAGTTCTTC.

This chain connects TRBV19 to TRBJ1-1; D perhaps matches TRBD1 (5 bases). This CDR3 contains 13 residues. Germline CDR1 and CDR2: LNHDA and SQIVND (reference sequence). V lost 9 bases and J 2 bases, leaving 13 bases between the germline ends. This CDR3 is CASDNRRNTEAFF. The CDR3 DNA is TGTGCCAGCGATAACAGGAGAAACACTGAAGCTTTCTTT.

The V call is TRBV11-2, the J call TRBJ2-7; D is ambiguous. V lost 2 bases to trimming and J lost 3 bases, with 8 bases between them. Germline CDR1 SGHAT, CDR2 FQNNGV. The CDR3 runs to 13 residues. DNA for the CDR3: TGTGCCAGCAGCTTACCCGGGCGCTACGAGCAGTACTTC. Translation gives CASSLPGRYEQYF.

This rearrangement joins TRBV27 to TRBJ1-5; TRBD1 is a possible D gene (5 bases). Trimming stripped 7 bases from V and 0 bases from J, with 25 bases between. Looked up from germline, CDR1 is MNHEY and CDR2 is SMNVEV (reference sequence). The CDR3 sequence is 19 residues long. This CDR3 reads CASTITRDGSPLSNQPQHF. CDR3 sequence (DNA): TGTGCCAGCACAATAACCCGGGACGGATCGCCACTTAGCAATCAGCCCCAGCATTTT.

The chain links TRBV4-1 to TRBJ2-2; no reliable D call. The V end lost 1 base, the J end lost 6 bases, and 12 bases lay between the germline ends. Per the germline V gene, CDR1 is MGHRA and CDR2 is YSYEKL. The CDR3 totals 15 residues. CDR3 DNA: TGCGCCAGCAGCCAAGGTGGAGCCAGCCCCGGGGAGCTGTTTTTT. This encodes CASSQGGASPGELFF.

The genes are TRBV7-9 and TRBJ2-1, with TRBD2 matching 14 bases. V lost 1 base and J lost 10; bases outside the gene matches: 6. CDR1 is SEHNR and CDR2 is FQNEAQ in the germline V gene (reference sequence). This CDR3 is built from 16 residues. This CDR3 reads CASSLGGLAGVGEQFF. CDR3 DNA: TGTGCCAGCAGCTTAGGGGGACTAGCGGGAGTTGGGGAGCAGTTCTTC.

The chain recombines TRBV7-9 with TRBJ2-3, with 10 bases fitting TRBD2. With 5 bases clipped from V and 6 bases from J, the junction kept 14 bases outside the gene matches. CDR3 length equals 17 residues. The germline CDR1 and CDR2 sequences are SEHNR and FQNEAQ (reference sequence). The CDR3 bases are TGTGCCAGCAGCACAACCCGACTAGCGGGTAGAAAGGATACGCAGTATTTT. As protein: CASSTTRLAGRKDTQYF.

This clone has a single count. This chain links TRBV18 with TRBJ2-1; the D is unclear. CDR1 and CDR2 (germline): KGHSH, LQKENI. The CDR3 totals 13 residues. Trimming pared 0 bases from V and 7 bases from J, leaving 7 bases between. CDR3 in DNA: TGTGCCAGCTCACCACCGTCAATGAATGAGCAGTTCTTC. Protein: CASSPPSMNEQFF. Based on the CDR3 plus reference TRBV18 and TRBJ2-1, the full variable domain is NAGVMQNPRHLVRRRGQEARLRCSPMKGHSHVYWYRQLPEEGLKFMVYLQKENIIDESGMPKERFSAEFPKEGPSILRIQQVVRGDSAAYFCASSPPSMNEQFFGPGTRLTVL.

This chain connects TRBV6-2 or TRBV6-3 to TRBJ2-7, with TRBD1 matching 8 bases. Germline values: CDR1 MNHEY, CDR2 SVGEGT. Trimming at V came to 5 bases and at J to 4 bases, leaving 7 bases not matched to a gene. The CDR3 extends over 14 amino acids. The CDR3 spells CASSTRTGQYEQYF. DNA of the CDR3: TGTGCCAGCAGTACCCGGACAGGGCAATACGAGCAGTACTTC.

This rearrangement joins TRBV12-3 or TRBV12-4 to TRBJ1-2; tentative D call: TRBD1 (5 bases). Trimming left V 4 bases short and J 4 bases short, with 10 bases between. The CDR3 length is 13 residues. CDR3 sequence reads: CASSSSGLYGYTF. For the CDR3, the DNA is TGTGCCAGCAGTTCATCGGGACTCTATGGCTACACCTTC.

Regarding this clone: An end of the junction differs from the germline gene, which may be a read error. V is TRBV5-6 and J is TRBJ2-1; D gene uncertain. This CDR3 region has 12 residues. CDR1 and CDR2 (germline): SGHDT, YYEEEE. The CDR3 DNA reads as TGTGCCAGCAGCTTGAGAACTAACGTTTGTGTCTTC. Translation gives CASSLRTNVCVF.

The CDR3 protein is CAISDRVGEQYF. The CDR3 DNA follows: TGTGCCATCAGTGACCGGGTTGGCGAGCAGTACTTC. The chain joins TRBV10-3 to TRBJ2-7; D ambiguous. CDR3 size: 12 residues. V lost 3 bases and J 6 bases, leaving 9 bases between the germline ends. Germline lookup yields CDR1 ENHRY and CDR2 SYGVKD.

This sequence joins TRBV18 and TRBJ1-5; possible D gene TRBD1, 5 bases. The germline gives CDR1 KGHSH, CDR2 LQKENI. V was shortened by 3 bases and J by 1 base, with 16 bases between the two germline ends. This CDR3 region has 17 residues. DNA of the CDR3: TGTGCCAGCTCACCTTATTTTTCCGGGGGAAGCAATCAGCCCCAGCATTTT. As protein: CASSPYFSGGSNQPQHF.

This chain joins TRBV5-1 and TRBJ2-7, with a tentative D call TRBD2 (6 bases). The CDR3 contains 14 residues. The germline V gene has CDR1 SGHRS and CDR2 YFSETQ. The ends were cut back, 9 bases at V and 1 base at J, with 17 bases in the middle. CDR3 amino acids: CATNGRDLSYEQYF. The CDR3 nucleotides read TGCGCCACCAACGGGCGGGATTTGTCCTACGAGCAGTACTTC.

This rearrangement joins TRBV24-1 to TRBJ2-7; TRBD2 matches at 14 bases. Germline assignment: CDR1 KGHDR and CDR2 SFDVKD. This CDR3 region has 15 residues. The trim removed 7 bases at V and 4 bases at J, leaving 5 bases unmatched. CDR3 protein: CATRSGTSGGYEQYF. CDR3 DNA sequence: TGTGCCACCAGGTCAGGGACTAGCGGGGGATACGAGCAGTACTTC.

The CDR3 DNA reads TGTGCCAGCAGCCAAGTGCGGGAGGGCCGGGCTCGCACCGGGGAGCTGTTTTTT. Encoded protein: CASSQVREGRARTGELFF. The chain recombines TRBV14 with TRBJ2-2, with 9 bases aligning to TRBD2. The germline CDR1 and CDR2 sequences are SGHDN and FVKESK. V dropped 1 base and J dropped 4; count of bases not matched to a gene: 10. There are 18 residues in the CDR3.

The chain employs TRBV4-3 and TRBJ1-4; tentatively, D is TRBD1 (5 bases). Germline CDR1 and CDR2: LGHNA and YSLEER. The CDR3 runs to 15 residues. V lost 0 bases, J lost 8 bases, and 13 bases lay in between. The CDR3 is CASSQDGGRQEKLFF. In nucleotides, the CDR3 is TGCGCCAGCAGCCAAGATGGGGGACGTCAAGAAAAACTGTTTTTT.

This chain connects TRBV28 to TRBJ2-3; TRBD2 aligns across 7 bases. The CDR3 runs to 14 residues. Germline CDR1 reads MDHEN; CDR2 reads SYDVKM. V gave up 7 bases and J gave up 5 bases; unmatched junction bases: 9. CDR3: CASIEGGSGDTQYF. CDR3 sequence (DNA): TGTGCCAGCATCGAGGGAGGGAGTGGAGATACGCAGTATTTT.

This chain uses TRBV10-3 with TRBJ1-1; 7 bases map to TRBD1. This CDR3 is built from 14 residues. The germline gives CDR1 ENHRY, CDR2 SYGVKD. Trimming took 11 bases from V and 0 from J; bases not matched to a gene: 9. The DNA for the CDR3 is TGTGCCTCACAGGGGTTTGGGATGAACACTGAAGCTTTCTTT. Encoded protein: CASQGFGMNTEAFF.

The rearrangement uses TRBV7-3 and TRBJ2-5, with D maybe TRBD2 (6 bases). This CDR3 comprises 13 residues. Germline CDR1 reads SGHTA; CDR2 reads FQGTGA. The germline V and J ends were trimmed by 5 bases and 5 bases, with 12 bases remaining between them. CDR3 sequence reads: CASSPGGRETQYF. The CDR3 bases are TGTGCCAGCAGCCCCGGGGGTAGGGAGACCCAGTACTTC.

The rearrangement joins TRBV27 to TRBJ1-5; D uncertain. Germline loops: CDR1 MNHEY, CDR2 SMNVEV (reference sequence). Trimming cost V 5 bases and J 0 bases, with 11 bases left between them. This CDR3 is built from 15 residues. As DNA, the CDR3 is TGTGCCAGCAGTCCCAGGCGGGATAGCAATCAGCCCCAGCATTTT. This translates into CASSPRRDSNQPQHF.

The V gene is TRBV3-1 (or the pseudogene TRBV3-2), the J gene TRBJ2-5, with 7 bases matching TRBD1. The germline V gene has CDR1 LGHDT and CDR2 YNNKEL (reference sequence). Trimming removed 2 bases from V and 4 bases from J; junction bases left unmatched: 1. This CDR3 region has 13 residues. CDR3 in amino acids: CASSQNRGETQYF. DNA for the CDR3: TGTGCCAGCAGCCAAAACAGGGGAGAGACCCAGTACTTC.

This clone appeared once. Here the CDR3 reads CASSPYWGQNSPLHF. DNA of the CDR3: TGTGCCAGCAGCCCATATTGGGGCCAAAATTCACCCCTCCACTTT. The genes are TRBV7-2 and TRBJ1-6; maybe TRBD1 (5 bases). The ends were cut back, 5 bases at V and 7 bases at J, with 15 bases in the middle. The germline V gene has CDR1 SGHTA and CDR2 FQGNSA. The CDR3 extends over 15 amino acids.

There are a few counts of this clone. The rearrangement uses TRBV11-2 and TRBJ2-1; 7 nucleotides match TRBD2. With V trimmed by 1 base and J by 3 bases, 3 bases remained unmatched. CDR3 length: 15 amino acids. Germline V gene sequence: CDR1 SGHAT, CDR2 FQNNGV. CDR3 coding DNA: TGTGCCAGCAGCTTAGGAAGCGGGGTCTACAATGAGCAGTTCTTC. Residues: CASSLGSGVYNEQFF.